This is a list of T cell receptor beta chains from one sample in a study of shared clonotypes between healthy human individuals. Profiled with immunoSEQ multiplex PCR; TCRdb holds only in-frame clones, not every one. The sample lists 2,500,000 or so clones, approximately 90% occurring once. The sequenced material came from naive CD4+ T cells sorted from blood. These receptors were taken from a man younger than 35 in good health. The CDR3 runs from the conserved cysteine through the conserved F or W. D genes are given only for firm matches. A row's size may be missing; if present it is once, few, many or a size class.

once	TRBV10-1	TRBJ2-1	TRBD2	CASTSGRLGDNEQFF	TGCGCCAGCACTAGCGGGAGGCTCGGTGACAATGAGCAGTTCTTC
.	TRBV5-6	TRBJ2-3	.	CASRGQGKSTDTQYF	TGTGCCAGCAGGGGGCAGGGGAAGAGCACAGATACGCAGTATTTT
.	TRBV2	TRBJ2-2	.	CASSERTSPGAGELFF	TGTGCCAGCAGTGAAAGGACATCTCCGGGGGCCGGGGAGCTGTTTTTT
.	TRBV28	TRBJ1-1	.	CASSLEPNTEAFF	TGTGCCAGCAGTTTGGAGCCGAACACTGAAGCTTTCTTT
.	TRBV6-1	TRBJ2-4	.	CASSELGSKNIQYF	TGTGCCAGCAGTGAATTGGGGTCCAAAAACATTCAGTACTTC
.	TRBV18	TRBJ1-2	.	CASSPSRDLPEVYGYTF	TGTGCCAGCTCACCATCCCGGGACCTGCCTGAGGTCTATGGCTACACCTTC
.	TRBV9	TRBJ2-2	.	CASSGSYSARTGELFF	TGTGCCAGCAGCGGTTCGTACTCCGCTCGGACCGGGGAGCTGTTTTTT
few	TRBV7-9	TRBJ1-1	.	CASSLGEGTEAFF	TGTGCCAGCAGCCTTGGAGAAGGCACTGAAGCTTTCTTT
.	TRBV28	TRBJ1-3	.	CASSPTQGGGGNTIYF	TGTGCCAGCAGTCCTACACAAGGGGGAGGGGGAAACACCATATATTTT
.	TRBV6-1	TRBJ2-4	.	CASSVSGLQMLNIQYF	TGTGCCAGCAGTGTGTCCGGGCTTCAGATGTTGAACATTCAGTACTTC
.	TRBV27	TRBJ2-7	.	CASSFRGALEQYF	TGTGCCAGCAGTTTTCGAGGGGCTTTGGAGCAGTACTTC
.	TRBV9	TRBJ2-7	.	CASSVQGLSYEQYF	TGTGCCAGCAGCGTTCAGGGTTTGTCCTACGAGCAGTACTTC
.	TRBV11-2	TRBJ2-7	.	CASSLVWGAPGEQYF	TGTGCCAGCAGCTTAGTTTGGGGGGCACCAGGGGAGCAGTACTTC
.	TRBV2	TRBJ2-5	.	CASSGQRQETQYF	TGTGCCAGCAGTGGCCAGCGGCAAGAGACCCAGTACTTC
.	TRBV10-3	TRBJ2-1	TRBD2	CAISEDPSGSSEQFF	TGTGCCATCAGTGAGGACCCTAGCGGGAGTAGTGAGCAGTTCTTC
.	TRBV7-9	TRBJ2-5	.	CASQWQETQYF	TGTGCCAGCCAATGGCAAGAGACCCAGTACTTC
.	TRBV6-5	TRBJ1-4	.	CASSRGIHEKLFF	TGTGCCAGCAGTCGCGGGATTCATGAAAAACTGTTTTTT
.	TRBV11-2	TRBJ2-7	.	CASSFPGAPSYEQYF	TGTGCCAGCAGCTTCCCCGGGGCCCCCTCCTACGAGCAGTACTTC
.	TRBV2	TRBJ2-7	.	CASKGTGVSYEQYF	TGTGCCAGCAAGGGTACCGGGGTCTCCTACGAGCAGTACTTC
.	TRBV7-2	TRBJ1-2	.	CASTHSGENYGYTF	TGTGCCAGCACCCATAGTGGGGAGAACTATGGCTACACCTTC
.	TRBV19	TRBJ2-5	TRBD2	CACGGPPQETQYF	TGTGCCTGCGGGGGGCCCCCCCAAGAGACCCAGTACTTC
.	TRBV15	TRBJ2-5	TRBD2	CATSRDFGGYQETQYF	TGTGCCACCAGCAGAGATTTCGGGGGGTACCAAGAGACCCAGTACTTC
.	TRBV7-9	TRBJ1-4	.	CASSLMGGTANEKLFF	TGTGCCAGCAGCCTCATGGGCGGGACGGCTAATGAAAAACTGTTTTTT
.	TRBV7-2	TRBJ1-2	.	CASSSTGYYGYTF	TGTGCCAGCAGCTCGACAGGTTACTATGGCTACACCTTC
.	TRBV5-1	TRBJ2-3	TRBD2	CASSWGTSGRDTQYF	TGCGCCAGCAGCTGGGGGACTAGCGGGAGAGATACGCAGTATTTT
once	TRBV6-1	TRBJ2-5	.	CASTRGGAQYF	TGTGCCAGCACCAGGGGGGGGGCCCAGTACTTC
.	TRBV6-1	TRBJ2-3	.	CASSVQGLTDTQYF	TGTGCCAGCAGTGTTCAGGGCTTAACAGATACGCAGTATTTT
.	TRBV29-1	TRBJ2-1	.	CSVRVFDNEQFF	TGCAGCGTGAGGGTCTTCGACAATGAGCAGTTCTTC
.	TRBV6-5	TRBJ1-4	TRBD1	CASSTRGTGGEKLFF	TGTGCCAGCAGTACCCGAGGGACAGGGGGGGAAAAACTGTTTTTT
.	TRBV6-1	TRBJ1-5	.	CASSDRAHRQPQHF	TGTGCCAGCAGTGACAGAGCCCATCGGCAGCCCCAGCATTTT
.	TRBV5-5	TRBJ2-2	.	CASSLVLASMGELFF	TGTGCCAGCAGCTTGGTTTTGGCTTCAATGGGGGAGCTGTTTTTT
.	TRBV30	TRBJ2-3	.	CAWSVGGGTDTQYF	TGTGCCTGGAGCGTTGGAGGGGGCACAGATACGCAGTATTTT
.	TRBV7-6	TRBJ2-2	TRBD2	CASSYPAGGGANTGELFF	TGTGCCAGCAGCTACCCTGCGGGGGGGGGCGCGAACACCGGGGAGCTGTTTTTT
.	TRBV4-1	TRBJ2-1	.	CASSQGPTSSYNEQFF	TGCGCCAGCAGCCAAGGCCCGACTAGCTCCTACAATGAGCAGTTCTTC
.	TRBV15	TRBJ2-7	.	CATSRDFASYEQYF	TGTGCCACCAGCAGGGACTTCGCCTCCTACGAGCAGTACTTC
.	TRBV5-1	TRBJ2-7	.	CASSPRGAHEQYF	TGCGCCAGCAGCCCCAGGGGGGCCCACGAGCAGTACTTC
.	TRBV6-1	TRBJ2-7	.	CASRGDRIISYEQYF	TGTGCCAGCAGGGGGGACCGAATAATTTCCTACGAGCAGTACTTC
.	TRBV4-1	TRBJ2-5	TRBD2	CASSQDKYIAGDETQYF	TGCGCCAGCAGCCAAGATAAGTATATAGCGGGAGATGAGACCCAGTACTTC